The 32 T cell receptor beta chains reported below all come from one sample, sequenced in a study of T cells in Graves' hyperthyroidism and ophthalmopathy. The source material, RNA transcripts, was used to amplify TCR beta CDR3 regions. TCR CDR3 underwent first-round RT-PCR with the HTBI primer set. TCRdb redid the calling of the multiplex PCR reads with MiXCR, one entry per CDR3 protein. The table shows 800,000 or so distinct CDR3 sequences, with around 39% occurring only once. Sequencing was performed on blood. Receptors originate from a young man with Graves' hyperthyroidism.

The gene calls are TRBV29-1 and TRBJ2-5; 7 bases match TRBD2. CDR1 and CDR2 (germline): SQVTM, ANQGSEA. After removal of 4 bases from V and 2 bases from J, the junction contained 4 bases not matched to a gene. The CDR3 loop spans 13 amino acids. Written as DNA, the CDR3 is TGCAGCGTTGGGGCTAGCGGTCAAGAGACCCAGTACTTC. It specifies CSVGASGQETQYF.

This clonotype was counted between two and nine times. This chain joins TRBV29-1 and TRBJ1-2; D not resolved. The CDR3 loop spans 13 amino acids. V gave up 2 bases and J gave up 5 bases, with 12 bases separating them. The germline gives CDR1 SQVTM, CDR2 ANQGSEA. DNA for the CDR3: TGCAGCGTTGAAAGCCCCTTCCCTTATGGCTACACCTTC. It specifies CSVESPFPYGYTF. Using reference TRBV29-1 and TRBJ1-2 for the parts outside the CDR3, the full variable domain is SAVISQKPSRDICQRGTSLTIQCQVDSQVTMMFWYRQQPGQSLTLIATANQGSEATYESGFVIDKFPISRPNLTFSTLTVSNMSPEDSSIYLCSVESPFPYGYTFGSGTRLTVV.

This clonotype has only one observation. This chain links TRBV25-1 with TRBJ2-7; tentatively, D is TRBD1 or TRBD2 (6 bases each). CDR3 length equals 16 residues. Germline V gene sequence: CDR1 MGHDK, CDR2 SYGVNS. V dropped 7 bases and J dropped 0 bases, with 19 bases sitting between them. The CDR3 here is CASTHKGGKGSYEQYF. CDR3 nucleotides: TGTGCCAGCACCCATAAAGGGGGGAAAGGCTCCTACGAGCAGTACTTC.

This clonotype was counted only a few times. The chain combines TRBV11-2 with TRBJ2-5, with D possibly matching TRBD1 (6 bases). The germline gives CDR1 SGHAT, CDR2 FQNNGV. The CDR3 length is 15 residues. V dropped 5 bases and J dropped 5 bases, with 18 bases sitting between them. The CDR3 DNA reads as TGTGCCAGCAGCCTTGGACAGCTAGTAGGGGAGACCCAGTACTTC. Translation: CASSLGQLVGETQYF.

This clonotype came up many times. In DNA form, the CDR3 reads TGTGCCAGCACCACGAACAGGGGTAGAAGCGAGCAGTACTTC. This encodes CASTTNRGRSEQYF. The V and J genes are TRBV6-6 and TRBJ2-7; 7 bases fit TRBD1. After removal of 7 bases from V and 6 bases from J, the junction contained 12 bases not matched to a gene. This CDR3 is 14 amino acids long. CDR1 and CDR2 from the germline V gene are MNHNY and SVGAGI (reference sequence).

The chain uses TRBV29-1 and TRBJ2-6; D unclear. The CDR3 runs 14 residues. Trimming pared 4 bases from V and 2 bases from J, leaving 9 bases between. Germline CDR1 SQVTM, CDR2 ANQGSEA. CDR3 bases: TGCAGCGTTGTGGCAGGTACTGGGGCCAACGTCCTGACTTTC. Protein sequence: CSVVAGTGANVLTF.

This chain links TRBV15 with TRBJ1-1, with D perhaps matching TRBD1 (5 bases). Trimming left V 5 bases short and J 3 bases short, with 16 bases between. From germline, CDR1 is LNHNV and CDR2 YYDKDF (reference sequence). The CDR3 length is 15 residues. The CDR3 DNA reads as TGTGCCACCAGCCAATCCCGACAGTATGACACTGAAGCTTTCTTT. This sequence encodes CATSQSRQYDTEAFF.

The CDR3 coding sequence is TGTGCCAGCAGCGGGACAGGGGGTGAGCCCCAGCATTTT. This encodes CASSGTGGEPQHF. The chain combines TRBV9 with TRBJ1-5, with TRBD1 matching over 10 bases. The CDR3 sequence is 13 residues long. V was clipped by 3 bases and J by 8 bases; unmatched bases: 2. Germline lookup yields CDR1 SGDLS and CDR2 YYNGEE. The full variable domain, its missing parts supplied by reference TRBV9 and TRBJ1-5, is DSGVTQTPKHLITATGQRVTLRCSPRSGDLSVYWYQQSLDQGLQFLIQYYNGEERAKGNILERFSAQQFPDLHSELNLSSLELGDSALYFCASSGTGGEPQHFGDGTRLSIL.

V usage is TRBV5-1 and J usage is TRBJ1-1; 8 bases map to TRBD1. V shed 1 base and J 4 bases; nucleotides not matched to a gene: 12. Germline values: CDR1 SGHRS, CDR2 YFSETQ. CDR3 length: 17 residues. The CDR3: CASSLFPQQGGTTEAFF. CDR3 bases: TGCGCCAGCAGCTTGTTCCCCCAACAGGGGGGGACCACTGAAGCTTTCTTT.

This chain joins TRBV11-2 and TRBJ1-5; D possibly corresponds to TRBD1 (5 bases). The V end was cut by 7 bases, the J end by 3 bases, with 22 bases between. Germline lookup yields CDR1 SGHAT and CDR2 FQNNGV. This CDR3 comprises 17 residues. CDR3 nucleotide sequence: TGTGCCAGCACCCCCCTGCGGCCAGGGTTTTACAATCAGCCCCAGCATTTT. Translation gives CASTPLRPGFYNQPQHF.

This clonotype was seen more than once but under ten times. The V call is TRBV5-5, the J call TRBJ1-3; D unresolved. Trimming left V 4 bases short and J 0 bases short, with 5 bases between. Germline CDR1 reads SGHKS; CDR2 reads YYEKEE (reference sequence). This CDR3 has 13 amino acids. The CDR3 here is CASSHPSGNTIYF. The CDR3 DNA reads as TGTGCCAGCAGCCACCCCTCTGGAAACACCATATATTTT.

The chain joins TRBV6-6 to TRBJ1-6, with TRBD1 as a possible D gene (5 bases). CDR1 and CDR2 from the germline V gene are MNHNY and SVGAGI (reference sequence). This CDR3 has 13 amino acids. V was clipped by 6 bases and J by 13 bases, with 16 bases between them. CDR3 residues: CASSGGTRRPLHF. The CDR3 DNA is TGTGCCAGCAGCGGCGGGACCCGGAGGCCCCTCCACTTT.

This clonotype has only a few counts. J is TRBJ2-2 and V is TRBV9; D gene unclear. Germline lookup yields CDR1 SGDLS and CDR2 YYNGEE. The CDR3 has 14 residues. The V and J ends lost 3 bases and 8 bases respectively, with 14 bases between them. As DNA, the CDR3 is TGTGCCAGCAGCGCCAGCCCCCCAGTGGGGGAGCTGTTTTTT. It specifies CASSASPPVGELFF.

This clonotype was recorded at least ten times. The rearrangement joins TRBV9 to TRBJ1-5; D unresolved. The CDR3 length is 14 residues. Looked up from germline, CDR1 is SGDLS and CDR2 is YYNGEE. V lost 0 bases, J lost 5 bases, and 9 bases lay in between. The CDR3 nucleotides are TGTGCCAGCAGCGTAGATAGAACGGATCAGCCCCAGCATTTT. Translation gives CASSVDRTDQPQHF. The complete variable domain, with remaining parts taken from reference TRBV9 and TRBJ1-5, reads DSGVTQTPKHLITATGQRVTLRCSPRSGDLSVYWYQQSLDQGLQFLIQYYNGEERAKGNILERFSAQQFPDLHSELNLSSLELGDSALYFCASSVDRTDQPQHFGDGTRLSIL.

As to this clonotype: It may be a read error: a sequence one base away is much more abundant. The CDR3 bases are TGTGCCAGCAGAGTGACAACTGAAGCTCTCTTT. As protein: CASRVTTEALF. The chain joins TRBV2 to TRBJ1-1; D unresolved. The CDR3 loop spans 11 amino acids. CDR1 and CDR2 (germline): SNHLY, FYNNEI.

V gene TRBV7-3 combines with J gene TRBJ2-6; TRBD2 is a possible D gene (7 bases). CDR1 is SGHTA, CDR2 FQGTGA, per germline. V dropped 3 bases and J dropped 2 bases, with 14 bases sitting between them. The CDR3 loop spans 17 amino acids. The CDR3 nucleotides are TGTGCCAGCAGCTTCCAGGGAGGGGGGACTGGGGCCAACGTCCTGACTTTC. Translation: CASSFQGGGTGANVLTF.

This clonotype was observed a few times. DNA of the CDR3: TGCGCCAGCAGCCCGACCCAGGGGACGCGGGCCGGGGAGCTGTTTTTT. It specifies CASSPTQGTRAGELFF. This chain joins TRBV5-1 and TRBJ2-2; weak D call: TRBD1 (6 bases). V lost 4 bases and J 6 bases, leaving 19 bases between the germline ends. The CDR3 spans 16 residues. Germline V lookup: CDR1 SGHRS, CDR2 YFSETQ.

This sequence joins TRBV9 and TRBJ1-3; D might be TRBD1 (5 bases). V was pared by 3 bases and J by 7 bases, with 20 bases between. CDR1 and CDR2 from the germline V gene are SGDLS and YYNGEE. The CDR3 spans 16 residues. CDR3 residues: CASSGGVRVSDNTIYF. CDR3 DNA sequence: TGTGCCAGCAGCGGAGGGGTTAGGGTATCAGACAACACCATATATTTT. The variable domain in full, completed from reference TRBV9 and TRBJ1-3, reads DSGVTQTPKHLITATGQRVTLRCSPRSGDLSVYWYQQSLDQGLQFLIQYYNGEERAKGNILERFSAQQFPDLHSELNLSSLELGDSALYFCASSGGVRVSDNTIYFGEGSWLTVV.

The gene calls are TRBV5-1 and TRBJ1-3, with no clear D. Germline V gives CDR1 SGHRS, CDR2 YFSETQ. The CDR3 runs 17 residues. Deletions cut 0 bases from V and 2 bases from J, with 15 bases between. The CDR3 nucleotides are TGCGCCAGCAGCTTGGGCCCTCTAGGCGAACCTGGAAACACCATATATTTT. Protein sequence: CASSLGPLGEPGNTIYF.

Concerning this clonotype itself: The junction differs from germline at one of its ends, possibly a read error. The chain combines TRBV5-4 with TRBJ2-7, with 8 bases lining up with TRBD2. Germline V lookup: CDR1 SGHNT, CDR2 YYREEE (reference sequence). The CDR3 loop spans 14 amino acids. As DNA, the CDR3 is TGCGCCAGCAGCCCGGGACTAGTAACCTTCGAGCAGTACTTC. Protein product: CASSPGLVTFEQYF.

A few counts support this clonotype. The chain uses TRBV25-1 and TRBJ1-2; D is perhaps TRBD1 (5 bases). The CDR3 length is 14 residues. The germline V gene encodes CDR1 MGHDK and CDR2 SYGVNS. Between the trimmed V and J ends, which lost 8 bases and 4 bases, there was a span of 17 bases. Here the CDR3 reads CASSPPQGLYGYTF. The CDR3 DNA follows: TGTGCCAGCTCACCACCGCAGGGCCTCTATGGCTACACCTTC.

Regarding this clonotype: At one end the junction does not follow the germline gene, possibly because of a read error. The J gene is TRBJ1-4, the V gene TRBV29-1; 10 nucleotides match TRBD1. The CDR3 is 10 residues long. Per germline, CDR1 SQVTM and CDR2 ANQGSEA. The chain's CDR3 is CSVGHWDRGF. The CDR3 DNA reads TGCAGCGTTGGACATTGGGACAGGGGTTTT.

The rearrangement uses TRBV7-2 and TRBJ1-5, with D perhaps TRBD1 (6 bases). Trimming cost V 5 bases and J 3 bases, with 17 bases left between them. The CDR3 length is 16 residues. Germline V gives CDR1 SGHTA, CDR2 FQGNSA. The CDR3 here is CASSQEGGLNNQPQHF. The CDR3 bases are TGTGCCAGCAGCCAAGAAGGGGGGCTTAACAATCAGCCCCAGCATTTT.

V gene TRBV15 combines with J gene TRBJ1-2; 8 bases align to TRBD1. CDR1 LNHNV and CDR2 YYDKDF come from the germline V gene (reference sequence). V shed 3 bases, J shed 6 bases, and the junction held 6 bases outside the gene matches. The CDR3 has 14 residues. The CDR3 coding sequence is TGTGCCACCAGCAGTAGGACAGGGAGGAATGGCTACACCTTC. As protein: CATSSRTGRNGYTF.

The chain links TRBV20-1 to TRBJ1-6, with 10 nucleotides matching TRBD1. Losses at the gene ends were 6 bases for V and 10 bases for J; bases not matched to a gene: 12. Germline CDR1 DFQATT, CDR2 SNEGSKA (reference sequence). The CDR3 has 15 residues. CDR3: CSAPGTGEGGSPLHF. The CDR3 DNA reads TGCAGTGCGCCCGGGACAGGGGAAGGAGGATCACCCCTCCACTTT.

As for this clonotype: An end of the junction does not agree with germline; a read error may underlie this. This chain connects TRBV2 to TRBJ2-5; D is perhaps TRBD2 (7 bases). Germline-derived CDR1 and CDR2 are SNHLY and FYNNEI. The CDR3 is 16 residues long. The CDR3 DNA sequence: TGTGCCAGCCGTGAAGGGAGGGGGGGTCAACTAGAGACCCAGTACTTC. Translating gives CASREGRGGQLETQYF.

J is TRBJ1-1 and V is TRBV29-1, with D perhaps TRBD1 (5 bases). The V end was cut by 7 bases, the J end by 10 bases, with 22 bases between. Looked up from germline, CDR1 is SQVTM and CDR2 is ANQGSEA. This CDR3 comprises 13 residues. The CDR3 protein is CSADPPGATRAFF. In nucleotides, the CDR3 is TGCAGCGCCGACCCACCCGGGGCCACACGAGCTTTCTTT.

The chain uses TRBV10-3 and TRBJ1-2, with D perhaps TRBD1 (6 bases). The V gene lost 0 bases and the J gene lost 4 bases, with 9 bases spanning the gap. The CDR3 length is 14 residues. Germline loops: CDR1 ENHRY, CDR2 SYGVKD. The CDR3 sequence is CAISESGQPYGYTF. CDR3 nucleotide sequence: TGTGCCATCAGTGAGTCCGGACAGCCCTATGGCTACACCTTC.

The chain couples TRBV15 to TRBJ1-1; tentatively, D is TRBD1 (6 bases). Between the trimmed V and J ends, which lost 5 bases and 7 bases, there was a span of 20 bases. CDR3 length: 15 amino acids. Germline CDR1 LNHNV, CDR2 YYDKDF (reference sequence). The CDR3 sequence is CATSFERGASGEAFF. The CDR3 DNA reads as TGTGCCACCAGCTTCGAGCGGGGGGCGTCTGGTGAAGCTTTCTTT.

The V and J genes are TRBV12-3 or TRBV12-4 and TRBJ2-7; a weak D match, TRBD2 (5 bases). Trimming took off 3 bases at V and 1 base at J, with 13 bases between the two ends. The CDR3 spans 15 residues. In DNA, the CDR3 is TGTGCCAGCAGTTTCGGACTCCAGTTTTCCTACGAGCAGTACTTC. It yields the protein CASSFGLQFSYEQYF.

About this clonotype itself: Since a much larger clone is just one base distant, this may be a read error. J is TRBJ1-6 and V is TRBV2; the D gene is possibly TRBD1 (6 bases). Trimming took 3 bases from V and 10 from J, leaving 10 bases between them. Germline assignment: CDR1 SNHLY and CDR2 FYNNEI. The CDR3 is 13 residues long. The CDR3 coding sequence is TGTGCCAGCAGTGACACAGGGACCTCACCCCTCCACTTT. It specifies CASSDTGTSPLHF.

Ten or more counts support this clonotype. V is TRBV10-3 and J is TRBJ2-5, with 8 bases aligning to TRBD2. The CDR3 has 14 residues. Trimming took 10 bases from V and 5 from J; bases not matched to a gene: 12. Per the germline V gene, CDR1 is ENHRY and CDR2 is SYGVKD. This CDR3 reads CASAPSGLVETQYF. The CDR3 DNA is TGTGCCAGCGCCCCCTCGGGACTAGTGGAGACCCAGTACTTC.